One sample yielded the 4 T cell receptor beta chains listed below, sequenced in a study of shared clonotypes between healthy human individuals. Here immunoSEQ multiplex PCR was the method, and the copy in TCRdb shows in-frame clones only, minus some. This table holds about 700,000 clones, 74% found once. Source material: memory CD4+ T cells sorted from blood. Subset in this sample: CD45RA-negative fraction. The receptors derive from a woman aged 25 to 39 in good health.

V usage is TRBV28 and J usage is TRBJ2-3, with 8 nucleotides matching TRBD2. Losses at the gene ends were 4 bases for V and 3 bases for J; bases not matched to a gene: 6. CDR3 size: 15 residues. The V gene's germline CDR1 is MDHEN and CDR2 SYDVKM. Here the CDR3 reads CASSSSGLDTDTQYF. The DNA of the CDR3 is TGTGCCAGCAGTTCATCGGGACTAGATACAGATACGCAGTATTTT.

CDR3 sequence: CASSLNSFNEQFF. The CDR3 nucleotides read TGTGCCAGCAGCCTGAATAGCTTCAATGAGCAGTTCTTC. The chain employs TRBV2 and TRBJ2-1; D is unresolved. Trimming took off 6 bases at V and 6 bases at J, with 12 bases between the two ends. CDR1 SNHLY and CDR2 FYNNEI come from the germline V gene. The CDR3 length is 13 residues.

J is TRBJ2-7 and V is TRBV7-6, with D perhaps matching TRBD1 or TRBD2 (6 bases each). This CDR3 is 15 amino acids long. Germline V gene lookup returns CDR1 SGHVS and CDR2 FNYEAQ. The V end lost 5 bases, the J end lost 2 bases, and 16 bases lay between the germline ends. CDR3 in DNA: TGTGCCAGCAGCCAACAGGGAGGTCCCCCCTACGAGCAGTACTTC. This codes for CASSQQGGPPYEQYF.

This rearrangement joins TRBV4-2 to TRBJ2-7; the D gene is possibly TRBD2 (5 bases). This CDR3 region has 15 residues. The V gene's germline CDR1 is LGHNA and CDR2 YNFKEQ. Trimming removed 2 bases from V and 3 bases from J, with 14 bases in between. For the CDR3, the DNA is TGTGCCAGCAGCCAATCAACCGGGGAATACTACGAGCAGTACTTC. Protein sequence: CASSQSTGEYYEQYF.